This passage covers 22 T cell receptor beta chains from one sample sequenced in a study of T cells in tumors after PD-1 blockade. Assay used: immunoSEQ multiplex PCR; TCRdb lists only in-frame clones, some missing. The table records about 25,000 clones, over 80% of them present only once. The material sequenced was PBMCs, taken after anti-PD-1 treatment. The source of these receptors is a human donor with basal cell carcinoma.

The chain employs TRBV6-5 and TRBJ2-7, with D unresolved. The CDR3 has 15 amino acids. Looked up from germline, CDR1 is MNHEY and CDR2 is SVGAGI. Trimming removed 2 bases from V and 6 bases from J, with 17 bases in between. The CDR3 DNA sequence: TGTGCCAGCAGTTACGAGGCAGGATCGTCGTCCGAGCAGTACTTC. Encoded protein: CASSYEAGSSSEQYF.

The chain combines TRBV30 with TRBJ1-6; weak D call: TRBD1 (6 bases). V was clipped by 0 bases and J by 10 bases, with 16 bases between them. This CDR3 has 15 residues. Germline V CDR1 and CDR2: GTSNPN, SVGIG (reference sequence). CDR3 sequence: CAWSVMGATSSPLHF. The CDR3 DNA is TGTGCCTGGAGTGTAATGGGGGCGACTAGCTCACCCCTCCACTTT.

The V call is TRBV24-1, the J call TRBJ2-1; D may be TRBD1 (6 bases). Germline CDR1 KGHDR, CDR2 SFDVKD. The CDR3 is 16 amino acids. Trimming left V 2 bases short and J 4 bases short, with 14 bases between. CDR3 bases: TGTGCCACCAGTGATTCCACAGGGCGACTTTACAATGAGCAGTTCTTC. Translating gives CATSDSTGRLYNEQFF.

This chain joins TRBV7-2 and TRBJ1-6; 7 bases line up with TRBD1. V dropped 1 base and J dropped 11; count of bases not matched to a gene: 8. This CDR3 contains 15 residues. Germline V gene data show CDR1 as SGHTA and CDR2 as FQGNSA. DNA for the CDR3: TGTGCCAGCAGCTTAGGGTGGGGGCAGGGGGCACCCCTCCACTTT. Translation: CASSLGWGQGAPLHF.

The chain couples TRBV25-1 to TRBJ2-3, with 11 nucleotides matching TRBD2. Germline V lookup: CDR1 MGHDK, CDR2 SYGVNS. V shed 1 base and J 3 bases; nucleotides not matched to a gene: 6. The CDR3 runs 17 residues. Written as DNA, the CDR3 is TGTGCCAGCAGTGAATTTGGGACTAGCGGCGTTACAGATACGCAGTATTTT. Encoded protein: CASSEFGTSGVTDTQYF.

The J gene is TRBJ1-6, the V gene TRBV30; a weak D match, TRBD1 (6 bases). Germline V CDR1 and CDR2: GTSNPN, SVGIG (reference sequence). V lost 2 bases and J 7 bases, leaving 15 bases between the germline ends. The CDR3 covers 15 residues. CDR3 in DNA: TGTGCCTGGAGTCCAGACAGGACGGGCAATTCACCCCTCCACTTT. This gives the protein CAWSPDRTGNSPLHF.

This clone was seen a handful of times. The rearrangement uses TRBV18 and TRBJ2-1; D perhaps matches TRBD2 (5 bases). V was shortened by 3 bases and J by 7 bases, with 10 bases between the two germline ends. This CDR3 is 13 amino acids long. Germline CDR1 and CDR2: KGHSH and LQKENI. The CDR3 spells CASSPRPGNEQFF. In DNA, the CDR3 is TGTGCCAGCTCACCCCGCCCGGGGAATGAGCAGTTCTTC. The variable domain in full, with the rest retrieved from reference TRBV18 and TRBJ2-1, is NAGVMQNPRHLVRRRGQEARLRCSPMKGHSHVYWYRQLPEEGLKFMVYLQKENIIDESGMPKERFSAEFPKEGPSILRIQQVVRGDSAAYFCASSPRPGNEQFFGPGTRLTVL.

CDR3 nucleotide sequence: TGTGCCAGCAGCCAAGTAGTAGGGTCGGGAGGCACTGAAGCTTTCTTT. Its protein product is CASSQVVGSGGTEAFF. The chain uses TRBV4-2 and TRBJ1-1; D is unclear. The germline gives CDR1 LGHNA, CDR2 YNFKEQ. Deletions cut 1 base from V and 4 bases from J, with 16 bases between. This CDR3 is 16 amino acids long.

The rearrangement links TRBV19 to TRBJ1-2; tentative D call: TRBD1 (5 bases). The CDR3 consists of 11 residues. Germline V CDR1 and CDR2: LNHDA, SQIVND (reference sequence). Trimming removed 6 bases from V and 6 bases from J, with 8 bases in between. This CDR3 reads CASSPGDGYTF. The CDR3 coding sequence is TGTGCCAGTAGCCCGGGGGATGGCTACACCTTC.

CDR3 in amino acids: CSAEGQGYTDTQYF. CDR3 in DNA: TGCAGCGCTGAGGGACAGGGCTACACAGATACGCAGTATTTT. The chain combines TRBV29-1 with TRBJ2-3, with 9 bases matching TRBD1. V was pared by 7 bases and J by 2 bases, with 7 bases of the junction left unmatched. Germline V gene data show CDR1 as SQVTM and CDR2 as ANQGSEA. There are 14 residues in the CDR3.

The CDR3 is CASSTRQGAMGTEAFF. DNA of the CDR3: TGCGCCAGCAGTACAAGACAGGGGGCGATGGGCACTGAAGCTTTCTTT. The chain links TRBV5-1 to TRBJ1-1; the match to TRBD1 covers 10 bases. CDR3 length: 16 residues. In germline, CDR1 is SGHRS, CDR2 YFSETQ. Losses at the gene ends were 5 bases for V and 4 bases for J; bases not matched to a gene: 11.

Only a few counts were recorded for this clone. V is TRBV14 and J is TRBJ1-3; no firm D call. The germline V gene encodes CDR1 SGHDN and CDR2 FVKESK. The CDR3 runs 14 residues. V lost 0 bases, J lost 8 bases, and 11 bases lay in between. CDR3 nucleotide sequence: TGTGCCAGCAGCCAAGATCTACCCCCGGACACCATATATTTT. Translation gives CASSQDLPPDTIYF.

The chain is built from TRBV7-9 and TRBJ2-7, with TRBD1 identical over 12 bases. The V segment lost 5 bases and the J segment 6 bases; nucleotides outside the gene matches: 8. This CDR3 comprises 15 residues. Germline V gene data show CDR1 as SEHNR and CDR2 as FQNEAQ (reference sequence). The DNA for the CDR3 is TGTGCCAGCAGCCCAGGGACAGGGGGCCTTATCGAGCAGTACTTC. Residues: CASSPGTGGLIEQYF.

V is TRBV7-2 and J is TRBJ2-1; 15 nucleotides align to TRBD2. V was pared by 5 bases and J by 4 bases, with 6 bases of the junction left unmatched. CDR1 is SGHTA, CDR2 FQGNSA, per germline. There are 17 residues in the CDR3. CDR3 sequence reads: CASSTGLAGGLYNEQFF. The DNA of the CDR3 is TGTGCCAGCAGCACCGGACTAGCGGGGGGGCTGTACAATGAGCAGTTCTTC.

The CDR3 sequence: CASSPPGSQETQYF. The DNA of the CDR3 is TGTGCCAGCAGCCCCCCAGGCAGCCAGGAGACCCAGTACTTC. The chain recombines TRBV28 with TRBJ2-5, with D unresolved. CDR1 MDHEN and CDR2 SYDVKM come from the germline V gene. The V gene lost 6 bases and the J gene lost 5 bases, with 16 bases spanning the gap. CDR3 length: 14 residues.

The chain is built from TRBV18 and TRBJ2-5, with D possibly matching TRBD1 (5 bases). V was trimmed by 9 bases and J by 1 base, leaving 9 bases between them. Germline V gene lookup returns CDR1 KGHSH and CDR2 LQKENI. CDR3 length equals 12 residues. CDR3 residues: CASRQTQETQYF. The CDR3 DNA follows: TGTGCCAGTAGACAGACCCAAGAGACCCAGTACTTC.

V is TRBV2 and J is TRBJ1-5; D possibly corresponds to TRBD1 (5 bases). V was clipped by 2 bases and J by 5 bases, with 13 bases between them. Per germline, CDR1 SNHLY and CDR2 FYNNEI. The CDR3 is 15 amino acids. DNA for the CDR3: TGTGCCAGCAGTGAACCCGGGACGGCTGATCAGCCCCAGCATTTT. Translation gives CASSEPGTADQPQHF.

V gene TRBV14 combines with J gene TRBJ2-5, with TRBD1 identical over 7 bases. Germline-derived CDR1 and CDR2 are SGHDN and FVKESK. The CDR3 runs to 15 residues. Unmatched junction bases numbered 7, after V lost 1 base and J lost 5 bases. The CDR3 loop reads CASSQAGRGSETQYF. For the CDR3, the DNA is TGTGCCAGCAGCCAAGCCGGCAGGGGGTCGGAGACCCAGTACTTC.

This clone came up once. CDR3 residues: CASSRSGAGIDGYTF. The CDR3 nucleotides are TGTGCCAGCAGCCGATCAGGGGCGGGAATAGATGGCTACACCTTC. V usage is TRBV3-1 (or the pseudogene TRBV3-2) and J usage is TRBJ1-2; D is possibly TRBD1 (6 bases). There are 15 residues in the CDR3. Deletions cut 4 bases from V and 6 bases from J, with 18 bases between. Germline V lookup: CDR1 LGHDT, CDR2 YNNKEL (reference sequence).

The chain employs TRBV7-9 and TRBJ1-1, with D unresolved. Germline CDR1 and CDR2: SEHNR and FQNEAQ (reference sequence). The V gene lost 5 bases and the J gene lost 7 bases, with 11 bases spanning the gap. The CDR3 spans 12 residues. CDR3 residues: CASSPWAGEAFF. In DNA form, the CDR3 reads TGTGCCAGCAGCCCGTGGGCAGGTGAAGCTTTCTTT.

As to this clone: The junction differs from germline at one of its ends, possibly a read error. The chain links TRBV7-2 to TRBJ2-1; TRBD2 might be the D (7 bases). This CDR3 has 17 residues. Germline V lookup: CDR1 SGHTA, CDR2 FQGNSA. The CDR3 coding sequence is TGTGCCAGCAGCACCCGGGGCCTGGCGGGGGCCTACGATGAGCAGTTCTTC. This encodes CASSTRGLAGAYDEQFF.

The chain couples TRBV3-1 (or the pseudogene TRBV3-2) to TRBJ1-1; D is ambiguous. This CDR3 spans 12 amino acids. The V gene lost 4 bases and the J gene lost 7 bases, with 10 bases spanning the gap. CDR1 is LGHDT and CDR2 is YNNKEL in the germline V gene (reference sequence). CDR3 amino acids: CASSRTDGEAFF. CDR3 DNA: TGTGCCAGCAGCCGAACGGACGGTGAAGCTTTCTTT.